The 25 T cell receptor beta chains below were found in one sample sequenced in a study of control samples from healthy donors and cancer patients (dated by TCRdb to about 2020). Library prep was done by the immunoSEQ multiplex PCR assay. Sourced from immuneACCESS, this table was stored by TCRdb with only in-frame sequences that have V and J called. A share of the clones is absent; for the studies checked, an unresolved V gene accounts for under half, and the remainder has no known explanation. The sample table lists approximately 160,000 clones, about 94% of them with a count of one. Roughly 4.3% of the sample belongs to the ten largest clones. The source material was blood. Receptor source: a woman aged 60-75 years in good health.

This sequence joins TRBV7-3 and TRBJ2-5; TRBD2 agrees at 9 bases. The CDR3 contains 14 residues. With V trimmed by 5 bases and J by 5 bases, 6 bases remained unmatched. Germline lookup yields CDR1 SGHTA and CDR2 FQGTGA. CDR3 amino acids: CASSPGGLAETQYF. DNA of the CDR3: TGTGCCAGCAGCCCGGGGGGACTAGCTGAGACCCAGTACTTC.

The V and J genes are TRBV29-1 and TRBJ1-5; D is perhaps TRBD1 (6 bases). V lost 8 bases, J lost 1 base, and 15 bases lay in between. This CDR3 is built from 14 residues. Per the germline V gene, CDR1 is SQVTM and CDR2 is ANQGSEA. CDR3 in DNA: TGCAGCACCCGACAGGATTCGAGCAATCAGCCCCAGCATTTT. It is translated as CSTRQDSSNQPQHF. The full variable domain, in which reference TRBV29-1 and TRBJ1-5 provide the parts outside the CDR3, is SAVISQKPSRDICQRGTSLTIQCQVDSQVTMMFWYRQQPGQSLTLIATANQGSEATYESGFVIDKFPISRPNLTFSTLTVSNMSPEDSSIYLCSTRQDSSNQPQHFGDGTRLSIL.

V gene TRBV6-5 combines with J gene TRBJ1-1; D may be TRBD1 (6 bases). Trimming removed 4 bases at V and 1 base at J, with 7 bases between. This CDR3 has 13 amino acids. Germline values: CDR1 MNHEY, CDR2 SVGAGI. This CDR3 is CASSSDRNTEAFF. The DNA for the CDR3 is TGTGCCAGCAGTTCGGACAGGAACACTGAAGCTTTCTTT.

This clone appeared a few times. This rearrangement joins TRBV7-8 to TRBJ1-3; a possible D gene is TRBD1 (6 bases). Germline V gene lookup returns CDR1 SGHVS and CDR2 FQNEAQ. This CDR3 region has 16 residues. V shed 8 bases and J shed 0 bases, with 17 bases lying between them. In nucleotides, the CDR3 is TGTGCCAGCGGTGACAGGCCGGGCTCCTCTGGAAACACCATATATTTT. Translation gives CASGDRPGSSGNTIYF.

The chain recombines TRBV2 with TRBJ1-2; D perhaps matches TRBD1 (6 bases). The CDR3 extends over 12 amino acids. V shed 10 bases and J shed 6 bases, with 15 bases lying between them. Germline lookup yields CDR1 SNHLY and CDR2 FYNNEI. The CDR3 protein is CANAAGVNGYTF. CDR3 sequence (DNA): TGTGCCAACGCCGCAGGGGTAAATGGCTACACCTTC.

In this sample, this clone turned up once. The genes are TRBV5-1 and TRBJ1-6, with 12 bases fitting TRBD1. Germline V lookup: CDR1 SGHRS, CDR2 YFSETQ. The V and J ends lost 3 bases and 10 bases, in that order; junction bases with no gene match: 11. The CDR3 is 17 amino acids. CDR3 nucleotide sequence: TGCGCCAGCAGCTGGGGACAGGGGGCAGTCCTCCTGTCACCCCTCCACTTT. This sequence encodes CASSWGQGAVLLSPLHF.

CDR3 loop: CASSFRITEIYNEQFF. CDR3 coding DNA: TGTGCCAGCAGCTTCCGGATTACCGAAATTTACAATGAGCAGTTCTTC. The rearrangement uses TRBV7-3 and TRBJ2-1; D unresolved. Trimming removed 3 bases from V and 4 bases from J, with 16 bases in between. The CDR3 sequence is 16 residues long. Germline values: CDR1 SGHTA, CDR2 FQGTGA.

The chain couples TRBV7-8 to TRBJ1-3; TRBD1 matches 7 bases. V shed 5 bases, J shed 3 bases, and the junction held 10 bases outside the gene matches. The CDR3 runs 16 residues. Looked up from germline, CDR1 is SGHVS and CDR2 is FQNEAQ. In DNA form, the CDR3 reads TGTGCCAGCAGCCAAGTCCAGGGGGAAATTGGAAACACCATATATTTT. Translated, it gives CASSQVQGEIGNTIYF.

The J gene is TRBJ2-5, the V gene TRBV15; D unresolved. CDR1 and CDR2 from the germline V gene are LNHNV and YYDKDF (reference sequence). The length of the CDR3 is 12 residues. The germline V and J ends were trimmed by 0 bases and 4 bases, with 3 bases remaining between them. CDR3 residues: CATSREGETQYF. CDR3 sequence (DNA): TGTGCCACCAGCAGAGAGGGAGAGACCCAGTACTTC. Full variable domain (rest looked up from reference TRBV15 and TRBJ2-5): DAMVIQNPRYQVTQFGKPVTLSCSQTLNHNVMYWYQQKSSQAPKLLFHYYDKDFNNEADTPDNFQSRRPNTSFCFLDIRSPGLGDTAMYLCATSREGETQYFGPGTRLLVL.

This chain joins TRBV3-1 (or the pseudogene TRBV3-2) and TRBJ1-2, with unresolved D. CDR3 length: 14 residues. The V gene's germline CDR1 is LGHDT and CDR2 YNNKEL (reference sequence). V lost 1 base and J 5 bases, leaving 11 bases between the germline ends. The CDR3 region has the DNA TGTGCCAGCAGCCAAGTAACAGATACTTATGGCTACACCTTC. It encodes CASSQVTDTYGYTF.

The chain carries TRBV6-4 and TRBJ1-5; no firm D call. V was shortened by 4 bases and J by 4 bases, with 8 bases between the two germline ends. The CDR3 length is 13 residues. Germline V gene lookup returns CDR1 MRHNA and CDR2 SNTAGT. Written as DNA, the CDR3 is TGTGCCAGCAGTGGGGAAATTAATCAGCCCCAGCATTTT. This sequence encodes CASSGEINQPQHF.

The V gene is TRBV19, the J gene TRBJ2-7, with D possibly being TRBD1 (6 bases). Germline CDR1 and CDR2: LNHDA and SQIVND (reference sequence). The CDR3 contains 15 residues. The V end was cut by 6 bases, the J end by 2 bases, with 17 bases between. Here the CDR3 reads CASSRRLNRAYEQYF. In DNA, the CDR3 is TGTGCCAGTAGCCGGAGGTTAAACAGGGCCTACGAGCAGTACTTC.

The J gene is TRBJ2-3, the V gene TRBV5-1; 8 positions agree with TRBD2. V was pared by 0 bases and J by 1 base, with 4 bases of the junction left unmatched. Germline V gene lookup returns CDR1 SGHRS and CDR2 YFSETQ. The CDR3 is 16 residues long. This CDR3 reads CASSLERRGGTDTQYF. The CDR3 region has the DNA TGCGCCAGCAGCTTGGAGAGGCGGGGGGGCACAGATACGCAGTATTTT.

A word on this clone: An end of the junction differs from the germline gene, which may be a read error. The chain links TRBV6-6 to TRBJ1-5, with D perhaps matching TRBD1 (6 bases). From germline, CDR1 is MNHNY and CDR2 SVGAGI (reference sequence). CDR3 length: 14 residues. The CDR3 sequence is CASSLGGRNQPQHF. CDR3 nucleotides: TGTGCCAGCAGTCTCGGGGGGCGCAACCAGCCCCAGCATTTT.

Here the CDR3 DNA reads TGTGTGACAGGGTTTGAGTCTGGGGCCAACGTCCTGACTTTC. This codes for CVTGFESGANVLTF. The chain employs TRBV30 and TRBJ2-6, with 7 bases aligning to TRBD1. The length of the CDR3 is 14 residues. Germline-derived CDR1 and CDR2 are GTSNPN and SVGIG (reference sequence).

For the CDR3, the DNA is TGCGCCAGCAGCAGCAGAGTTATGAACACTGAAGCTTTCTTT. This encodes CASSSRVMNTEAFF. This chain connects TRBV5-1 to TRBJ1-1; no definite D call. Germline CDR1 is SGHRS and CDR2 is YFSETQ. This CDR3 is 14 amino acids long. Trimming pared 4 bases from V and 0 bases from J, leaving 10 bases between.

The rearrangement links TRBV27 to TRBJ1-5; maybe TRBD1 (6 bases). CDR1 and CDR2 from the germline V gene are MNHEY and SMNVEV (reference sequence). V lost 5 bases, J lost 2 bases, and 10 bases lay in between. The CDR3 runs to 14 residues. The CDR3 loop is CASSMDSRNQPQHF. The CDR3 DNA reads TGTGCCAGCAGTATGGACAGCCGCAATCAGCCCCAGCATTTT.

The CDR3 coding sequence is TGTGCCAGCTCGTCGGGCGGGGTGTCCTACAATGAGCAGTTCTTC. This codes for CASSSGGVSYNEQFF. The chain joins TRBV18 to TRBJ2-1; TRBD2 might be the D (6 bases). The ends were cut back, 6 bases at V and 1 base at J, with 13 bases in the middle. The CDR3 spans 15 residues. Germline CDR1 and CDR2: KGHSH and LQKENI.

The genes are TRBV5-5 and TRBJ1-1; 7 nucleotides agree with TRBD1. V shed 0 bases and J 1 base; nucleotides not matched to a gene: 15. The CDR3 extends over 19 amino acids. Looked up from germline, CDR1 is SGHKS and CDR2 is YYEKEE (reference sequence). The CDR3 is CASSLASEGAGKTNTEAFF. DNA for the CDR3: TGTGCCAGCAGCTTGGCCTCCGAGGGGGCCGGAAAGACGAACACTGAAGCTTTCTTT.

The chain is built from TRBV6-1 and TRBJ2-7; 7 bases agree with TRBD1. There are 14 residues in the CDR3. Germline V gene data show CDR1 as MNHNS and CDR2 as SASEGT. V shed 1 base, J shed 0 bases, and the junction held 0 bases outside the gene matches. The CDR3 DNA follows: TGTGCCAGCAGTGAAGGGGACAGCTCCTACGAGCAGTACTTC. Its translation: CASSEGDSSYEQYF.

A remark on this clone: This sample includes further DNA sequences coding for the same CDR3. The J gene is TRBJ1-1, the V gene TRBV18, with 8 bases matching TRBD1. Germline CDR1 reads KGHSH; CDR2 reads LQKENI. Trimming cost V 2 bases and J 5 bases; bases outside gene matches: 1. This CDR3 contains 13 residues. CDR3 protein: CASSPDRGTEAFF. CDR3 bases: TGTGCCAGCTCACCAGACAGGGGAACTGAAGCTTTCTTT.

This chain joins TRBV6-5 and TRBJ1-2, with 8 bases lining up with TRBD1. V lost 0 bases and J lost 3; bases outside the gene matches: 6. CDR3 size: 16 residues. The V gene's germline CDR1 is MNHEY and CDR2 SVGAGI. This chain's CDR3 is CASSYSGQEKYYGYTF. The CDR3 DNA sequence: TGTGCCAGCAGTTACTCGGGACAGGAAAAATACTATGGCTACACCTTC.

The rearrangement joins TRBV19 to TRBJ1-2, with D unclear. V was shortened by 0 bases and J by 5 bases, with 10 bases between the two germline ends. Germline CDR1 LNHDA, CDR2 SQIVND (reference sequence). The CDR3 contains 14 residues. The CDR3 DNA reads TGTGCCAGTAGTATAGACCCTACAGATTATGGCTACACCTTC. This gives the protein CASSIDPTDYGYTF.

This chain links TRBV5-1 with TRBJ2-3, with 7 bases aligning to TRBD1. In germline, CDR1 is SGHRS, CDR2 YFSETQ. The ends lost 2 bases at V and 0 bases at J; junction bases unmatched: 18. This CDR3 contains 20 residues. CDR3 bases: TGCGCCAGCAGCTTCCCAGCTGTTTCCGACCGGGACAGCAGCACAGATACGCAGTATTTT. It specifies CASSFPAVSDRDSSTDTQYF.

The V and J genes are TRBV6-5 and TRBJ2-1, with D perhaps TRBD2 (5 bases). V gave up 4 bases and J gave up 2 bases, with 6 bases separating them. The CDR3 loop spans 13 amino acids. Germline CDR1 is MNHEY and CDR2 is SVGAGI. DNA for the CDR3: TGTGCCAGCAGTTCCGGGACCTACAATGAGCAGTTCTTC. This gives the protein CASSSGTYNEQFF.